Detailed here is one TCR beta chain. Its antigen is not identified. The data derive from a study of T cell responses to AZD1222 COVID-19 vaccine. Only in-frame clones appear in the TCRdb table, and some are missing; sequencing was by immunoSEQ multiplex PCR. The repertoire holds approximately 130,000 clones, 80% to 90% seen once, with around a tenth in the top ten. Recipients boosted at about 4 weeks or about 12 weeks are pooled. Germline CDR1 reads SEHNR; CDR2 reads FQNEAQ (reference sequence). V was cut by 5 bases and J by 6 bases, with 17 bases left in between. CDR3 size: 15 residues. Whole-study results and caveats: Spike was spanned by vaccine-associated CD4 TCRs, which were dominant at 160-218 and 743-854. Donor demographics were predominantly white British with a female majority; clonal diversity may be underestimated. Among spike-specific TCRs, nearly half reportedly target unmutated variant regions.

The sample consisted of peripheral blood, taken 28 days after the second AZD1222 dose. The rearrangement joins TRBV7-9 to TRBJ2-1, with D perhaps TRBD1 (5 bases). This clonotype was sampled from an adult who received the AZD1222 COVID-19 vaccine. This CDR3 reads CASSPLFGALNEQFF. DNA of the CDR3: TGTGCCAGCAGCCCACTATTTGGGGCTCTCAATGAGCAGTTCTTC.